This T cell receptor beta chain was retrieved from a study of T cells after posttransplantation cyclophosphamide. General study results and limits: Recipient CMV seropositivity and CMV reactivation strongly tracked TRB clonality.

As for this clone: What it binds is not known.

Using immunoSEQ multiplex PCR, the repertoire was profiled, and TCRdb retains in-frame clones only, with some absent. The sample shows approximately 45,000 clones, roughly 93% of them seen only once. V lost 2 bases, J lost 3 bases, and 9 bases stayed unmatched. Germline CDR1 SGHRS, CDR2 YFSETQ. The CDR3 has 16 amino acids. Sequencing was done on a sample of PBMCs. The clonotype comes from a woman aged 45-59 years in good health and a related stem cell transplant donor. The chain employs TRBV5-1 and TRBJ1-1, with TRBD1 matching over 8 bases. CDR3 sequence reads: CASSLMMDREDTEAFF. CDR3 nucleotide sequence: TGCGCCAGCAGCTTAATGATGGACAGGGAGGACACTGAAGCTTTCTTT.